One sample yielded the 16 T cell receptor beta chains listed below, sequenced in a study of CD8+ T cells in alopecia areata. Sample treatment: oral pan-JAK inhibitor, 5-10 mg twice daily. Extracted from the samples, RNA was reverse transcribed into cDNA to serve as the sequencing template. Method: immunoSEQ multiplex PCR; TCRdb's copy keeps in-frame clones and lacks some. This sample has some 100,000 clones, with just under 60% found just once. This sample comprised CD8+ T cells sorted from blood, obtained at approximately week 56, from a patient treated with tofacitinib. Receptor source: a human donor with alopecia areata.

As regards this clone: Other DNA sequences from this sample encode an identical CDR3 as well. The chain recombines TRBV5-1 with TRBJ2-3; unclear D gene. V lost 4 bases and J 6 bases, leaving 6 bases between the germline ends. This CDR3 is 11 amino acids long. Looked up from germline, CDR1 is SGHRS and CDR2 is YFSETQ. The CDR3 here is CASSLRDTQYF. DNA of the CDR3: TGCGCCAGCAGCCTGAGGGATACGCAGTATTTT.

This clone was detected only once. The V call is TRBV5-1, the J call TRBJ1-2; no firm D call. The CDR3 contains 15 residues. Per the germline V gene, CDR1 is SGHRS and CDR2 is YFSETQ. Trimming left V 4 bases short and J 5 bases short, with 18 bases between. CDR3 loop: CASSTSRKHGYGYTF. As DNA, the CDR3 is TGCGCCAGCAGCACAAGCAGGAAGCACGGTTATGGCTACACCTTC.

The chain uses TRBV9 and TRBJ1-1, with TRBD1 matching over 7 bases. The CDR3 spans 15 residues. Germline CDR1 is SGDLS and CDR2 is YYNGEE. V lost 0 bases and J lost 0; bases outside the gene matches: 2. Here the CDR3 DNA reads TGTGCCAGCAGCGTAGAACAGGGGATGAACACTGAAGCTTTCTTT. Protein product: CASSVEQGMNTEAFF.

This rearrangement joins TRBV7-9 to TRBJ1-1; possibly TRBD1 for D (6 bases). Germline values: CDR1 SEHNR, CDR2 FQNEAQ (reference sequence). This CDR3 spans 13 amino acids. Trimming stripped 7 bases from V and 4 bases from J, with 13 bases between. The CDR3 loop is CASNLRGLTEAFF. The DNA of the CDR3 is TGTGCCAGCAACTTGCGGGGGCTCACTGAAGCTTTCTTT. Variable domain in full (rest from reference TRBV7-9 and TRBJ1-1): DTGVSQNPRHKITKRGQNVTFRCDPISEHNRLYWYRQTLGQGPEFLTYFQNEAQLEKSRLLSDRFSAERPKGSFSTLEIQRTEQGDSAMYLCASNLRGLTEAFFGQGTRLTVV.

The rearrangement uses TRBV6-1 and TRBJ1-5; 9 positions agree with TRBD1. V lost 1 base and J lost 5; bases outside the gene matches: 6. Germline CDR1 MNHNS, CDR2 SASEGT. This CDR3 has 16 amino acids. The CDR3 DNA reads as TGTGCCAGCAGTGAAGTTTACAGGGGGCTTGATCAGCCCCAGCATTTT. Translating it yields CASSEVYRGLDQPQHF.

V gene TRBV5-1 combines with J gene TRBJ1-2, with D unclear. The V and J ends lost 2 bases and 6 bases respectively, with 8 bases between them. From germline, CDR1 is SGHRS and CDR2 YFSETQ. CDR3 length: 12 residues. Here the CDR3 reads CASSLGGHGYTF. The CDR3 nucleotides read TGCGCCAGCAGCTTAGGAGGGCATGGCTACACCTTC.

This chain connects TRBV7-3 to TRBJ2-7; D call uncertain. V was clipped by 4 bases and J by 3 bases, with 10 bases between them. Germline V gene data show CDR1 as SGHTA and CDR2 as FQGTGA. The CDR3 runs to 13 residues. This chain's CDR3 is CASSSSVGYEQYF. The CDR3 bases are TGTGCCAGCAGCTCCTCCGTGGGCTACGAGCAGTACTTC.

The chain employs TRBV15 and TRBJ1-1; weak D call: TRBD1 (5 bases). The CDR3 is 12 amino acids. Germline CDR1 and CDR2: LNHNV and YYDKDF (reference sequence). Trimming cost V 7 bases and J 1 base, with 7 bases left between them. The CDR3 is CATTTGNTEAFF. Here the CDR3 DNA reads TGTGCCACCACCACAGGGAACACTGAAGCTTTCTTT.

A few counts support this clone. The V and J genes are TRBV27 and TRBJ2-1; TRBD2 agrees at 7 bases. Trimming at V came to 0 bases and at J to 0 bases, leaving 2 bases not matched to a gene. This CDR3 contains 16 residues. The germline CDR1 and CDR2 sequences are MNHEY and SMNVEV (reference sequence). CDR3 sequence reads: CASSLSLAASYNEQFF. Here the CDR3 DNA reads TGTGCCAGCAGTTTATCCCTAGCGGCCTCCTACAATGAGCAGTTCTTC.

CDR3 DNA: TGTGCCAGCAGCCGTCCTCGGCGGGGGAGCACAGATACGCAGTATTTT. This codes for CASSRPRRGSTDTQYF. This chain joins TRBV14 and TRBJ2-3; 7 nucleotides match TRBD2. The CDR3 sequence is 16 residues long. Germline V gene sequence: CDR1 SGHDN, CDR2 FVKESK. The junction had 7 bases not matched to a gene; V was cut back by 4 bases and J by 0 bases.

This clone was seen just once. The V and J genes are TRBV7-9 and TRBJ2-5, with TRBD1 matching over 8 bases. CDR3 length equals 13 residues. Germline CDR1 is SEHNR and CDR2 is FQNEAQ (reference sequence). The junction had 0 bases not matched to a gene; V was cut back by 4 bases and J by 2 bases. CDR3 loop: CASSWDRQETQYF. The CDR3 bases are TGTGCCAGCAGCTGGGACAGGCAAGAGACCCAGTACTTC.

This clone has just one count. The V call is TRBV23-1, the J call TRBJ2-1; D might be TRBD1 (6 bases). TRBV23-1 is an ORF, and what it does is uncertain. V was shortened by 2 bases and J by 4 bases, with 18 bases between the two germline ends. The CDR3 runs 17 residues. The CDR3 DNA is TGCGCCAGCAGTCAAAAGCCTACAGGGCCCCCTTACAATGAGCAGTTCTTC. It specifies CASSQKPTGPPYNEQFF.

This clone came up once. V usage is TRBV7-2 and J usage is TRBJ2-7, with D hard to call. Germline lookup yields CDR1 SGHTA and CDR2 FQGNSA. The CDR3 contains 12 residues. V was cut by 2 bases and J by 3 bases, with 5 bases left in between. CDR3 residues: CASSLINYEQYF. The CDR3 DNA reads as TGTGCCAGCAGCTTAATCAACTACGAGCAGTACTTC. Supplemented by reference TRBV7-2 and TRBJ2-7, the full variable domain reads GAGVSQSPSNKVTEKGKDVELRCDPISGHTALYWYRQSLGQGLEFLIYFQGNSAPDKSGLPSDRFSAERTGGSVSTLTIQRTQQEDSAVYLCASSLINYEQYFGPGTRLTVT.

The J gene is TRBJ1-2, the V gene TRBV6-5; no reliable D call. Germline V gene sequence: CDR1 MNHEY, CDR2 SVGAGI. CDR3 size: 15 residues. V was pared by 2 bases and J by 1 base, with 11 bases between. The CDR3 coding sequence is TGTGCCAGCAGTTACGAAGGAGGCCATAACTATGGCTACACCTTC. Amino acid sequence: CASSYEGGHNYGYTF.

The chain employs TRBV25-1 and TRBJ1-1; unclear D gene. From germline, CDR1 is MGHDK and CDR2 SYGVNS. The V end lost 2 bases, the J end lost 0 bases, and 4 bases lay between the germline ends. The CDR3 is 13 amino acids. This CDR3 is CASSEGLNTEAFF. CDR3 coding DNA: TGTGCCAGCAGTGAAGGTTTGAACACTGAAGCTTTCTTT.

This CDR3 reads CASSSESKTGVKEPGELFF. The CDR3 bases are TGCGCCAGCAGCTCCGAGTCGAAGACAGGCGTTAAGGAACCCGGGGAGCTGTTTTTT. The gene calls are TRBV5-1 and TRBJ2-2, with D maybe TRBD1 (6 bases). In germline, CDR1 is SGHRS, CDR2 YFSETQ. The CDR3 spans 19 residues. V was trimmed by 3 bases and J by 6 bases, leaving 27 bases between them.